Listed below are T cell receptor beta chains from one sample, sequenced in a study of post-analysis software for immune sequencing data. TCRdb recomputed calls from the PCR reads with MiXCR, one row per CDR3 protein. The repertoire holds about 770,000 distinct CDR3 sequences, about 45% seen once, with approximately 5% in the top ten. What was sequenced was blood. Source of these receptors: a girl aged 5-17 years with multiple sclerosis. Each CDR3 is given with its conserved first and last residue. The order of the fields is V gene, clone size, D gene, J gene, CDR3 protein, CDR3 DNA. The D gene is left open where the match is weak. Part of the rows lack a size; the others show once, few, many or a class for expanded clones.

>TRBV7-2|NA|NA|TRBJ2-3
CASSLAKVATQYF
TGTGCCAGCAGCTTAGCGAAGGTAGCTACGCAGTATTTT
>TRBV11-2|few|NA|TRBJ2-3
CASSRGFTNTQYF
TGTGCCAGCAGCCGCGGGTTCACGAATACGCAGTATTTT
>TRBV11-2|NA|TRBD2|TRBJ2-1
CASSLEVVGTSGYEQFF
TGTGCCAGCAGCTTAGAGGTAGTTGGGACTAGCGGGTACGAGCAGTTCTTC
>TRBV12-1|NA|NA|TRBJ2-4
CASSQLTLLAGVAKNIQYF
TGTGCCAGCAGCCAACTCACCTTGCTAGCGGGAGTTGCCAAAAACATTCAGTACTTC
>TRBV20-1|NA|TRBD2|TRBJ2-7
CSANWGGGYEQYF
TGCAGTGCTAACTGGGGGGGGGGCTACGAGCAGTACTTC
>TRBV29-1|NA|TRBD1|TRBJ2-1
CSARQGGYNEQFF
TGCAGCGCCCGACAGGGGGGCTACAATGAGCAGTTCTTC
>TRBV18|NA|NA|TRBJ2-7
CASSPRSREPGEQYF
TGTGCCAGCTCACCAAGAAGCCGGGAGCCTGGGGAGCAGTACTTC
>TRBV14|few|TRBD2|TRBJ2-7
CASSQPSGGTYEQYF
TGTGCCAGCAGCCAACCTAGCGGGGGAACCTACGAGCAGTACTTC
>TRBV2|NA|TRBD1|TRBJ2-1
CASSRDSLGGNEQFF
TGTGCCAGCAGTCGGGACAGCCTGGGTGGCAATGAGCAGTTCTTC
>TRBV5-4|NA|NA|TRBJ2-3
CASSPGRITDTQYF
TGTGCCAGCAGCCCTGGGCGGATCACAGATACGCAGTATTTT
>TRBV20-1|NA|NA|TRBJ2-5
CSASPGAQETQYF
TGCAGTGCTAGTCCGGGGGCGCAGGAGACCCAGTACTTC
>TRBV28|few|TRBD1|TRBJ2-5
CASSPRTGWATQYF
TGTGCCAGCAGCCCACGGACAGGTTGGGCGACCCAGTACTTC
>TRBV4-2|few|TRBD2|TRBJ2-3
CASSQGTSGFSTDTQYF
TGTGCCAGCAGCCAAGGGACTAGCGGGTTTAGCACAGATACGCAGTATTTT
>TRBV21-1|few|NA|TRBJ1-5
CASSREPREGNQPQHF
TGTGCCAGCTCCCGGGAACCCCGAGAAGGCAATCAGCCCCAGCATTTT
>TRBV3-1|few|TRBD1|TRBJ1-2
CASSQSSGQQPGSYGYTF
TGTGCCAGCAGCCAATCCTCGGGACAGCAACCCGGGTCCTATGGCTACACCTTC
>TRBV12-3/TRBV12-4|few|NA|TRBJ1-4
CASGGMEKLFF
TGTGCCAGCGGGGGAATGGAAAAACTGTTTTTT
>TRBV20-1|few|NA|TRBJ2-7
CSASPGASIREQYF
TGCAGTGCTAGTCCCGGGGCCTCAATACGGGAGCAGTACTTC
>TRBV6-5|NA|NA|TRBJ1-1
CASSYYQGGTEAFF
TGTGCCAGCAGTTACTATCAGGGCGGGACTGAAGCTTTCTTT
>TRBV28|NA|NA|TRBJ1-2
CASTLGGQTNYGYTF
TGTGCCAGCACCTTGGGGGGGCAGACTAACTATGGCTACACCTTC
>TRBV20-1|few|TRBD2|TRBJ2-7
CSARKGLAGAEQYF
TGCAGTGCTAGAAAGGGACTAGCGGGGGCCGAGCAGTACTTC
>TRBV30|NA|TRBD2|TRBJ2-3
CAWSPGTSGSTDTQYF
TGTGCCTGGAGTCCAGGGACTAGCGGGAGCACGGATACGCAGTATTTT
>TRBV28|few|NA|TRBJ2-3
CASSGGFGADTQYF
TGTGCCAGCAGTGGGGGGTTTGGCGCAGATACGCAGTATTTT
>TRBV10-3|once|TRBD2|TRBJ2-1
CAISEALTSGKRGEQFF
TGTGCCATCAGTGAGGCGCTTACTAGCGGGAAAAGAGGTGAGCAGTTCTTC
>TRBV7-2|NA|TRBD2|TRBJ2-3
CASSLRLAGVNDTQYF
TGTGCCAGCAGCTTACGACTAGCGGGAGTCAACGATACGCAGTATTTT
>TRBV20-1|once|NA|TRBJ1-4
CSAEREGYRLFF
TGCAGTGCCGAACGAGAGGGGTATCGGCTGTTTTTT
>TRBV7-2|few|TRBD1|TRBJ2-3
CASSFGNRGLSDTQYF
TGTGCCAGCAGCTTTGGTAACAGGGGTCTATCAGATACGCAGTATTTT
>TRBV29-1|NA|NA|TRBJ2-5
CSVVSGLFQETQYF
TGCAGCGTTGTTTCAGGACTATTCCAAGAGACCCAGTACTTC
>TRBV12-3/TRBV12-4|NA|NA|TRBJ1-2
CASSLDSSYGANYGYTF
TGTGCCAGCAGTTTGGACAGCAGTTATGGGGCTAACTATGGCTACACCTTC
>TRBV20-1|NA|NA|TRBJ2-1
CSARLVESSSYNEQFF
TGCAGTGCTAGACTAGTTGAATCCAGCTCCTACAATGAGCAGTTCTTC
>TRBV29-1|NA|TRBD1|TRBJ2-7
CSARGTGASYEQYF
TGCAGCGCGCGAGGGACAGGGGCCTCCTACGAGCAGTACTTC
>TRBV6-5|NA|NA|TRBJ2-7
CASSSPRLETSFEQYF
TGTGCCAGCAGTTCCCCGAGACTGGAAACGAGTTTCGAGCAGTACTTC
>TRBV9|NA|NA|TRBJ2-1
CASSVGRGGAYNEQFF
TGTGCCAGCAGCGTAGGTAGGGGGGGCGCCTACAATGAGCAGTTCTTC
>TRBV12-3/TRBV12-4|NA|NA|TRBJ2-3
CASSFGGAGLAGTDTQYF
TGTGCCAGCAGTTTCGGGGGCGCGGGACTGGCGGGCACAGATACGCAGTATTTT
>TRBV6-2/TRBV6-3|NA|TRBD2|TRBJ2-5
CASMIAGGAKTQYF
TGTGCCAGCATGATAGCGGGAGGCGCGAAGACCCAGTACTTC
>TRBV7-9|NA|TRBD1|TRBJ1-2
CASSPKRGRGYTF
TGTGCCAGCAGCCCCAAAAGGGGGCGAGGCTACACCTTC
>TRBV4-2|NA|NA|TRBJ2-7
CASSQEESAYEQYF
TGTGCCAGCAGCCAAGAGGAAAGCGCCTACGAGCAGTACTTC
>TRBV4-3|NA|TRBD2|TRBJ2-3
CASSLGTSGGDTQYF
TGCGCCAGCAGCCTAGGGACTAGCGGGGGAGATACGCAGTATTTT
>TRBV20-1|NA|NA|TRBJ2-5
CSARLASQETQYF
TGCAGTGCTAGGCTGGCATCCCAAGAGACCCAGTACTTC
>TRBV5-5|NA|TRBD2|TRBJ2-7
CASRKKGLAGYEQYF
TGTGCCAGCAGGAAGAAGGGACTAGCGGGCTACGAGCAGTACTTC
>TRBV12-3/TRBV12-4|NA|NA|TRBJ2-7
CASSPRSVEQYF
TGTGCCAGCAGTCCCCGCAGCGTGGAGCAGTACTTC
>TRBV28|NA|TRBD1|TRBJ2-1
CASSSSSPGTGGFSEQFF
TGTGCCAGCAGTTCATCCAGTCCCGGGACAGGGGGATTTAGTGAGCAGTTCTTC